This T cell receptor (beta chain) was identified during a study of human T cells and chemical hapten exposure. Study-level information: While the approximately 25-week study was under way, patients received diphenylcyclopropenone on the scalp every week.

The time point: patch test 2, 6 weeks after DPC sensitization. Sample treatment: therapeutic diphenylcyclopropenone sensitization with weekly scalp DPC. The CDR3 sequence is 14 residues long. Germline V gene lookup returns CDR1 SEHNR and CDR2 FQNEAQ (reference sequence). The ends lost 5 bases at V and 4 bases at J; junction bases unmatched: 7. General observations from the study: Versus controls, significantly more large CDR3 similarity clusters arose from expanded TCRs. Those TCRs sitting above 1 in 1000 frequency stayed the same with DPC sensitization. Higher patch test scores went with higher counts of PT1 expanded TCRs.

TCRdb reprocessed the RACE reads with MiXCR, giving one entry per CDR3 protein. The sample contains approximately 89,000 distinct CDR3 sequences, 9.5% to 13% of which appear only once. A word on this clonotype: What it recognizes is unknown.

The sequenced sample was whole blood, obtained in connection with sensitization to the hapten diphenylcyclopropenone (DPC). The sequence was obtained from a woman in her 30s with alopecia areata. Some clones in this sample may be carry-over from other donors' samples. The chain joins TRBV7-9 to TRBJ1-1; 7 positions match TRBD1. In DNA form, the CDR3 reads TGTGCCAGCAGCCCACAGGGGAGCATCACTGAAGCTTTCTTT. It yields the protein CASSPQGSITEAFF.